This T cell receptor beta chain stems from a study of T cell responses to AZD1222 COVID-19 vaccine. With respect to this clone: The antigen remains unidentified.

The CDR3 is made up of 12 amino acids. Trimming shortened V by 6 bases and J by 7 bases, and 12 bases separated the two germline ends. Only in-frame clones appear in the TCRdb table, and some are missing; sequencing was by immunoSEQ multiplex PCR. The sample yields about 190,000 clones, approximately 94% seen once. General study findings and limits: Spike-specific TCR breadth and depth rose after two AZD1222 doses.

Source: peripheral blood, taken on day 0 of AZD1222 vaccination. The receptor's source is an adult in good health. The chain employs TRBV12-3 or TRBV12-4 and TRBJ1-2; D is ambiguous. CDR3 sequence (DNA): TGTGCCAGCAGCCCAGCCGGTACTGGCTACACCTTC. This encodes CASSPAGTGYTF.